This TCR beta chain comes out of a study of CXCR3-negative and CXCR3-positive naive CD8 T cells (dated by TCRdb to the late 2010s). In the study overall: Roughly 140 million TRB reads were obtained in total, roughly 1.5 +/- 0.3 million reads per library. Diversity and physicochemical repertoire analyses were performed on about a dozen donors pooled from two independent experiments. The TRBV-TRBJ cluster analysis covered naive subsets from several donors and memory cells from 3 donors.

Turning to this clonotype: No cognate antigen has been identified for it.

For each CD8+ T cell subset, flow sorting was done in triplicate, and under 350,000 cells per subset went directly into RLT lysis buffer. To exclude memory contaminants, naive CD8+ T cells were stringently defined as CD45RO-CCR7+CD27+CD95-. Standard density gradient centrifugation was used to isolate peripheral blood mononuclear cells from buffy coats. A FACSAria III was used to flow-sort naive CXCR3-negative and CXCR3-positive CD8+ T cells. Total RNA was extracted from sorted cells using an RNeasy Mini Kit. The CDR3 goes from the cysteine to the phenylalanine over 15 residues. The DNA is unrecorded. The germline V gene sets CDR1 to SGHTA and CDR2 to FQGTGA. Sequencer: NextSeq 550. The Human TCR Profiling Kit (MiLaboratory) was used to prepare UMI-labeled 5' RACE TRB cDNA libraries. The full amount of extracted RNA was used for cDNA synthesis, and the full amount of resulting cDNA was used for PCR amplification. The libraries were made side by side, with each library going through the same number of PCR cycles. In the source study's methods: MIGEC and MiXCR extracted about 54,000 +/- 9,700 unique UMI-labeled TRB cDNA molecules per library, requiring at least two reads per UMI. An average of approximately 40,000 +/- 10,000 functional in-frame TRB CDR3 nucleotide clonotypes without stop codons was found per library. After downsampling to 5000 UMI-labeled TRB molecules per sample, diversity metrics such as normalized Shannon-Wiener and Chao1 were calculated in VDJtools. VDJtools was used to calculate clonotype-size-weighted physicochemical properties of the central five CDR3 residues, namely interaction energy, strength, volume and Kidera factor 4. Each CDR3 protein sequence appears as one entry after TCRdb reprocessed the reads, and no DNA is included. These V and J calls derive from TCRdb rather than the authors' analysis. The sample table holds some 120,000 distinct CDR3 sequences. The top ten clonotypes cover 0.59% of the sample.

Overall results and qualifications from the work: Because surface CD5, which has been linked to self-reactivity in mice, was comparable between naive subsets, TCR interaction strength was also inferred from TRB CDR3 physicochemical properties. Repertoire diversity was comparably high in both naive subsets but much lower in memory CD8+ T cells. Compared with CXCR3-negative naive cells, CXCR3-positive naive cells had TRB CDR3s with higher hydrophobicity (lower Kidera factor 4), lower energy, and higher strength and volume indices. TRBV-TRBJ usage was similar between naive CXCR3-negative and CXCR3-positive cells from the same donor, while memory cells showed distinct patterns. CXCR3 expression partially decreased after cryopreservation, so most assays used freshly isolated PBMCs.

The rearranged segments are TRBV7-3 and TRBJ2-3; TCRdb outputs TRBD2, but without DNA this stays unchecked. This sequence originates from a human donor in good health. Some clones in this sample may be carry-over from other donors' samples. The sample was naive CXCR3+ CD8+ T cells from blood. The cell subset or site label for this specimen denotes: CD45RO-CCR7+CD27+CD95- naive CD8+ T cells expressing CXCR3 (TNR3+). Here the CDR3 is given as CASSPGTRNTDTQYF.